The 10 T cell receptor beta chains below all came from one sample that was sequenced in a study of blood T cell repertoires in COVID-19. Sequencing used immunoSEQ multiplex PCR; TCRdb keeps in-frame clones, though not all of them. There are about 280,000 clones in the sample; around 85% occur only once, and roughly 6.2% lies in the top ten. Source material: PBMCs or T cells enriched from blood (not recorded which). These receptors all stem from a woman aged 40 to 55 who had recovered from COVID-19.

The chain carries TRBV28 and TRBJ1-2, with unresolved D. The germline V gene encodes CDR1 MDHEN and CDR2 SYDVKM. The CDR3 covers 12 residues. Trimming took off 3 bases at V and 8 bases at J, with 10 bases between the two ends. This CDR3 reads CASSFFPVGYTF. The CDR3, as DNA: TGTGCCAGCAGTTTCTTCCCCGTCGGCTACACCTTC.

Written as DNA, the CDR3 is TGTGCCAGCAGACCGACGGGGACAGGGTCCCACGAGCAGTACTTC. It is translated as CASRPTGTGSHEQYF. The V gene is TRBV7-9, the J gene TRBJ2-7, with 9 bases that match TRBD1. The CDR3 has 15 residues. V was pared by 6 bases and J by 5 bases, with 11 bases of the junction left unmatched. Germline V gene lookup returns CDR1 SEHNR and CDR2 FQNEAQ (reference sequence).

V is TRBV28 and J is TRBJ1-2, with 9 bases identical to TRBD1. The CDR3 loop spans 14 amino acids. V gave up 6 bases and J gave up 3 bases; unmatched junction bases: 5. In germline, CDR1 is MDHEN, CDR2 SYDVKM. The CDR3 spells CASSLRDRDYGYTF. In DNA, the CDR3 is TGTGCCAGCAGCCTCCGGGACAGGGACTATGGCTACACCTTC.

The chain has TRBV18 and TRBJ2-2; D is unresolved. Looked up from germline, CDR1 is KGHSH and CDR2 is LQKENI. CDR3 length equals 16 residues. V was cut by 1 base and J by 6 bases, with 15 bases left in between. CDR3 nucleotides: TGTGCCAGCTCACCACGGGCTGTCGTTTCGCCCGGGGAGCTGTTTTTT. Translation gives CASSPRAVVSPGELFF.

This clone appeared once. An end of the junction differs from the germline gene, which may be a read error. The genes are TRBV5-3 and TRBJ1-5, with TRBD1 matching 8 bases. TRBV5-3 is an open reading frame, and its role is uncertain. The CDR3 sequence is 15 residues long. This CDR3 is CARRLGQVGNQPQHF. The CDR3 nucleotides read TGTGCCAGAAGGTTGGGACAGGTTGGCAATCAGCCCCAGCATTTT.

This rearrangement joins TRBV6-5 to TRBJ1-5; D might be TRBD1 (6 bases). Germline V gives CDR1 MNHEY, CDR2 SVGAGI. The CDR3 contains 13 residues. The V gene lost 6 bases and the J gene lost 5 bases, with 11 bases spanning the gap. CDR3 in amino acids: CASSVQGDQPQHF. The CDR3 DNA reads TGTGCCAGCAGCGTACAGGGTGATCAGCCCCAGCATTTT.

The chain has TRBV7-3 and TRBJ2-1; D ambiguous. Germline assignment: CDR1 SGHTA and CDR2 FQGTGA. There are 11 residues in the CDR3. V was clipped by 2 bases and J by 9 bases, with 5 bases between them. CDR3 coding DNA: TGTGCCAGCAGCTTACCCTGTGAGCAGTTCTTC. Its translation: CASSLPCEQFF.

The chain employs TRBV28 and TRBJ1-1; maybe TRBD1 (5 bases). Germline CDR1 MDHEN, CDR2 SYDVKM. The CDR3 length is 14 residues. Trimming left V 8 bases short and J 4 bases short, with 17 bases between. CDR3 amino acids: CASLAAGALTEAFF. The CDR3 region has the DNA TGTGCCAGCCTCGCAGCTGGGGCGCTCACTGAAGCTTTCTTT.

The rearrangement uses TRBV10-1 and TRBJ2-1, with D possibly matching TRBD2 (6 bases). Trimming took off 3 bases at V and 14 bases at J, with 14 bases between the two ends. CDR1 and CDR2 (germline): WNHNN, SYGVQD (reference sequence). There are 12 residues in the CDR3. The CDR3 coding sequence is TGCGCCAGCAGTGAACCGGGACTCCCCGAGTTCTTC. Protein sequence: CASSEPGLPEFF.

J is TRBJ2-5 and V is TRBV28; TRBD2 might be the D (6 bases). Trimming removed 5 bases from V and 4 bases from J, with 17 bases in between. Per the germline V gene, CDR1 is MDHEN and CDR2 is SYDVKM. CDR3 length: 15 residues. CDR3 coding DNA: TGTGCCAGCAGTCCAGGGACTGCGAATCCAGAGACCCAGTACTTC. Translation: CASSPGTANPETQYF.